This TCR beta chain emerged from a study of T cell repertoires in cytomegalovirus infection. On this clonotype itself: Its antigen is undetermined.

The CDR3 contains 19 residues. Per the germline V gene, CDR1 is MNHEY and CDR2 is SMNVEV (reference sequence). V was clipped by 6 bases and J by 4 bases; unmatched bases: 13. One entry per CDR3 protein, called by TCRdb with MiXCR from the reads. Of hundreds of thousands of distinct CDR3 sequences listed, 40% to 50% are singletons. Specimen: cultured PBMCs, collected from culture after CMV antigen stimulation. The chain combines TRBV27 with TRBJ2-2; 14 bases are shared with TRBD2. The source of this sequence is a human donor in good health (CMV status not recorded). Some clones in this sample may be carry-over from other donors' samples. In nucleotides, the CDR3 is TGTGCCAGCAGCCCGACTAGCGGGAGGGCCTCTGGTAGCACCGGGGAGCTGTTTTTT. It is translated as CASSPTSGRASGSTGELFF.